These 24 T cell receptor beta chains were all obtained from the same sample, sequenced in a study of cytomegalovirus exposure and HLA in healthy donors. Generated by immunoSEQ multiplex PCR, the TCRdb table keeps only in-frame clones and is missing some. Among 100,000 to 150,000 clones, roughly 89% were seen once, and the ten largest hold roughly 1.2%. The sample comprised PBMCs. The receptors come from a woman aged 18-29 years in good health and CMV-seronegative.

V usage is TRBV6-4 and J usage is TRBJ2-1; 7 bases are shared with TRBD2. Germline CDR1 and CDR2: MRHNA and SNTAGT. J was trimmed by 0 bases and V by 3 bases; bases with no gene match: 5. The CDR3 runs to 16 residues. CDR3 sequence reads: CASSEASGPSYNEQFF. Written as DNA, the CDR3 is TGTGCCAGCAGTGAAGCTAGCGGACCCTCCTACAATGAGCAGTTCTTC.

In its sample, this clone was seen once. The CDR3 nucleotides are TGTGCCAGCAGCTTAACCCCGGGACAGGGTTTGGAGCTGTTTTTT. Translation: CASSLTPGQGLELFF. The chain joins TRBV7-6 to TRBJ2-2; 9 bases match TRBD1. V lost 2 bases, J lost 10 bases, and 8 bases stayed unmatched. Per germline, CDR1 SGHVS and CDR2 FNYEAQ. This CDR3 contains 15 residues.

The rearrangement links TRBV14 to TRBJ2-5, with D uncertain. The CDR3 has 14 amino acids. The ends were cut back, 2 bases at V and 1 base at J, with 8 bases in the middle. Germline CDR1 SGHDN, CDR2 FVKESK. In DNA form, the CDR3 reads TGTGCCAGCAGCCAATCTCGGTCCCAAGAGACCCAGTACTTC. As protein: CASSQSRSQETQYF. The whole variable domain, filled in from reference TRBV14 and TRBJ2-5, reads EAGVTQFPSHSVIEKGQTVTLRCDPISGHDNLYWYRRVMGKEIKFLLHFVKESKQDESGMPNNRFLAERTGGTYSTLKVQPAELEDSGVYFCASSQSRSQETQYFGPGTRLLVL.

Written as DNA, the CDR3 is TGTGCCAGCAGCCCCCAAGCGGGGTCGCAGTACTTC. As protein: CASSPQAGSQYF. The chain recombines TRBV7-6 with TRBJ2-7; 7 positions agree with TRBD2. The CDR3 is 12 residues long. V was pared by 5 bases and J by 9 bases, with 7 bases of the junction left unmatched. CDR1 and CDR2 from the germline V gene are SGHVS and FNYEAQ.

In its sample, this clone was seen a few times. The chain uses TRBV5-1 and TRBJ1-1; no clear D gene. Trimming removed 6 bases at V and 5 bases at J, with 11 bases between. The CDR3 spans 12 residues. Germline V gives CDR1 SGHRS, CDR2 YFSETQ. CDR3 sequence (DNA): TGCGCCAGCACAGGCACCGGTACTGAAGCTTTCTTT. Translation: CASTGTGTEAFF.

V gene TRBV11-2 combines with J gene TRBJ2-7; 9 nucleotides match TRBD1. This CDR3 spans 15 amino acids. Germline V gene sequence: CDR1 SGHAT, CDR2 FQNNGV. The V gene end was trimmed by 5 bases and the J gene end by 7 bases; junction bases not matched to a gene: 12. The CDR3 region is CASSPQPGQGREQYF. In nucleotides, the CDR3 is TGTGCCAGCAGCCCCCAGCCGGGACAGGGTCGGGAGCAGTACTTC.

Only one count was recorded for this clone. The genes are TRBV5-1 and TRBJ1-5; 7 bases agree with TRBD1. Germline CDR1 and CDR2: SGHRS and YFSETQ. V lost 3 bases to trimming and J lost 3 bases; unmatched junction nucleotides: 6. The CDR3 covers 15 residues. The CDR3 DNA is TGCGCCAGCAGCTCAACAGGGGCCATCAATCAGCCCCAGCATTTT. Translated: CASSSTGAINQPQHF.

The chain carries TRBV7-8 and TRBJ2-1; 9 bases are shared with TRBD2. V was clipped by 3 bases and J by 1 base; unmatched bases: 4. CDR1 and CDR2 (germline): SGHVS, FQNEAQ. CDR3 length: 16 amino acids. The CDR3 region is CASSLERGVSYNEQFF. The CDR3 nucleotides read TGTGCCAGCAGCTTGGAGCGGGGGGTGTCCTACAATGAGCAGTTCTTC.

The sample holds one count of this clone. The chain links TRBV2 to TRBJ1-5, with 9 bases that match TRBD1. V gave up 4 bases and J gave up 3 bases; unmatched junction bases: 4. There are 15 residues in the CDR3. The germline gives CDR1 SNHLY, CDR2 FYNNEI. CDR3 DNA: TGTGCCAGCAGTGGCGGGACAGGGTCCAATCAGCCCCAGCATTTT. Translating gives CASSGGTGSNQPQHF. The full variable domain, with the rest looked up from reference TRBV2 and TRBJ1-5, is EPEVTQTPSHQVTQMGQEVILRCVPISNHLYFYWYRQILGQKVEFLVSFYNNEISEKSEIFDDQFSVERPDGSNFTLKIRSTKLEDSAMYFCASSGGTGSNQPQHFGDGTRLSIL.

This clone was observed a few times. The V gene is TRBV6-5, the J gene TRBJ2-2, with D possibly matching TRBD2 (5 bases). Germline CDR1 and CDR2: MNHEY and SVGAGI. The V end was cut by 7 bases, the J end by 5 bases, with 11 bases between. The CDR3 length is 13 residues. The CDR3 region is CASTWRLTGELFF. As DNA, the CDR3 is TGTGCCAGCACATGGAGGCTGACCGGGGAGCTGTTTTTT.

The J gene is TRBJ1-1, the V gene TRBV7-9; D gene ambiguous. Germline CDR1 reads SEHNR; CDR2 reads FQNEAQ (reference sequence). Trimming removed 5 bases at V and 4 bases at J, with 14 bases between. This CDR3 comprises 14 residues. The CDR3 DNA is TGTGCCAGCAGCACCGTGGCCGTTGTCACTGAAGCTTTCTTT. This codes for CASSTVAVVTEAFF.

The CDR3 region has the DNA TGTGCCAGCAGCTGGTCTAGCGGGGGCTACGAGCAGTACTTC. It translates to CASSWSSGGYEQYF. The chain joins TRBV7-9 to TRBJ2-7, with TRBD2 identical over 10 bases. The V gene's germline CDR1 is SEHNR and CDR2 FQNEAQ (reference sequence). V dropped 4 bases and J dropped 3; count of bases not matched to a gene: 3. This CDR3 is built from 14 residues.

The gene calls are TRBV5-6 and TRBJ2-2; D gene ambiguous. From germline, CDR1 is SGHDT and CDR2 YYEEEE. V lost 4 bases, J lost 5 bases, and 6 bases lay in between. The CDR3 has 12 amino acids. CDR3 bases: TGTGCCAGCAGCCGGTGGACCGGGGAGCTGTTTTTT. It encodes CASSRWTGELFF.

The V call is TRBV4-1, the J call TRBJ1-5; 7 nucleotides align to TRBD1. Germline lookup yields CDR1 MGHRA and CDR2 YSYEKL. J lost 4 bases, V lost 4 bases, and 7 bases had no gene match. The CDR3 is made up of 15 amino acids. This chain's CDR3 is CASSLRDSLNQPQHF. The CDR3 region has the DNA TGCGCCAGCAGCCTCCGGGACAGCCTTAATCAGCCCCAGCATTTT.

The chain uses TRBV7-2 and TRBJ1-2; TRBD1 aligns across 11 bases. From germline, CDR1 is SGHTA and CDR2 FQGNSA. Trimming cost V 3 bases and J 6 bases; bases outside gene matches: 0. The CDR3 consists of 13 residues. The CDR3 DNA sequence: TGTGCCAGCAGCTTGGGACAGGGGGATGGCTACACCTTC. As protein: CASSLGQGDGYTF.

The chain is built from TRBV6-5 and TRBJ1-6; TRBD1 agrees at 10 bases. V dropped 4 bases and J dropped 8; count of bases not matched to a gene: 8. From germline, CDR1 is MNHEY and CDR2 SVGAGI. CDR3 length: 16 amino acids. Written as DNA, the CDR3 is TGTGCCAGCAGTTTTACGTTGGGGACAGGGGATTCACCCCTCCACTTT. It translates to CASSFTLGTGDSPLHF.

V and J are TRBV7-6 and TRBJ2-7; a weak D match, TRBD1 (5 bases). Germline V gives CDR1 SGHVS, CDR2 FNYEAQ. The V end lost 5 bases, the J end lost 1 base, and 9 bases lay between the germline ends. The CDR3 sequence is 13 residues long. This chain's CDR3 is CASSVQGSYEQYF. In DNA, the CDR3 is TGTGCCAGCAGCGTCCAGGGTTCCTACGAGCAGTACTTC. Variable domain in full (rest from reference TRBV7-6 and TRBJ2-7): GAGVSQSPRYKVTKRGQDVALRCDPISGHVSLYWYRQALGQGPEFLTYFNYEAQQDKSGLPNDRFSAERPEGSISTLTIQRTEQRDSAMYRCASSVQGSYEQYFGPGTRLTVT.

In this sample, this clone turned up once. This chain links TRBV9 with TRBJ1-1; TRBD1 aligns across 9 bases. This CDR3 region has 15 residues. Trimming took 4 bases from V and 7 from J; bases not matched to a gene: 11. In germline, CDR1 is SGDLS, CDR2 YYNGEE. CDR3 bases: TGTGCCAGCAGCCCCCCAGGACAGGGGCCCGTTGAAGCTTTCTTT. Translated: CASSPPGQGPVEAFF.

The chain couples TRBV19 to TRBJ1-4, with 8 bases that match TRBD1. The germline V gene has CDR1 LNHDA and CDR2 SQIVND (reference sequence). V trimming: 7 bases; J trimming: 7 bases; junction bases outside the gene matches: 14. The CDR3 sequence is 16 residues long. The CDR3 spells CASTSLLTGGSEKLFF. The DNA for the CDR3 is TGTGCCAGTACTTCCCTCCTCACAGGGGGATCTGAAAAACTGTTTTTT.

This chain uses TRBV27 with TRBJ1-6; D gene unclear. The CDR3 totals 18 residues. Germline CDR1 is MNHEY and CDR2 is SMNVEV (reference sequence). Trimming took 3 bases from V and 7 from J, leaving 22 bases between them. CDR3 residues: CASSLMGYSATGNSPLHF. The CDR3 bases are TGTGCCAGCAGTTTGATGGGGTATTCCGCGACGGGGAATTCACCCCTCCACTTT.

This chain connects TRBV13 to TRBJ1-3; D might be TRBD1 (5 bases). CDR1 and CDR2 (germline): PRHDT, FYEKMQ (reference sequence). This CDR3 contains 13 residues. Trimming pared 9 bases from V and 2 bases from J, leaving 11 bases between. Here the CDR3 DNA reads TGTGCCAGTCAAGGGGCCCCTGGAAACACCATATATTTT. Encoded protein: CASQGAPGNTIYF.

This clone was counted once. This rearrangement joins TRBV4-1 to TRBJ2-7; 9 nucleotides match TRBD1. V was clipped by 3 bases and J by 1 base; unmatched bases: 10. CDR1 MGHRA and CDR2 YSYEKL come from the germline V gene. This CDR3 has 17 amino acids. The CDR3 DNA reads TGCGCCAGCAGCCAGACGTTAACCGGGACAGGGTCCTACGAGCAGTACTTC. This translates into CASSQTLTGTGSYEQYF.

This sequence joins TRBV5-1 and TRBJ1-1, with 9 bases aligning to TRBD1. Germline CDR1 and CDR2: SGHRS and YFSETQ. This CDR3 is 14 amino acids long. J was trimmed by 6 bases and V by 4 bases; bases with no gene match: 7. For the CDR3, the DNA is TGCGCCAGCAGCGAGACAGGGGGAACGGCTGAAGCTTTCTTT. Residues: CASSETGGTAEAFF.

This chain uses TRBV6-1 with TRBJ2-7; possible D gene TRBD1, 6 bases. Trimming removed 6 bases from V and 2 bases from J, with 17 bases in between. Germline lookup yields CDR1 MNHNS and CDR2 SASEGT. The CDR3 spans 15 residues. Written as DNA, the CDR3 is TGTGCCAGCAGAGATCAGGGGATCTTCACCTACGAGCAGTACTTC. The encoded protein is CASRDQGIFTYEQYF.